This entry features one T cell receptor beta chain sequence. In germline, CDR1 is SGHKS, CDR2 YYEKEE (reference sequence). The CDR3 contains 17 residues. V lost 2 bases, J lost 4 bases, and 11 bases stayed unmatched. This sample was taken from a study of T cell changes during pregnancy in multiple sclerosis. Assay: immunoSEQ multiplex PCR; the TCRdb copy retains only in-frame clones and omits some. The table has about 57,000 clones, about 88% seen once. The receptor was isolated from a female donor with multiple sclerosis, enrolled in a pregnancy study. V is TRBV5-5 and J is TRBJ2-7; 11 nucleotides align to TRBD2. The sample here was CD4+ T cells from peripheral blood mononuclear cells, taken in the third trimester of pregnancy. DNA of the CDR3: TGTGCCAGCAGCTTAGGGGTAGCGGGAGGGCCGGGGTACGAGCAGTACTTC. Translation gives CASSLGVAGGPGYEQYF.